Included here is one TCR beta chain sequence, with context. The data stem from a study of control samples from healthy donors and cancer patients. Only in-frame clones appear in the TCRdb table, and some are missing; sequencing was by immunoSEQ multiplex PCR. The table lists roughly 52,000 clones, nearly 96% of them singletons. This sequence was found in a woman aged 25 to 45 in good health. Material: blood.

In DNA, the CDR3 is TGCAGCGCGACTGACAGGAAAGGTTACGAGCAGTTCTTC. Translation gives CSATDRKGYEQFF. The chain recombines TRBV29-1 with TRBJ2-1; maybe TRBD1 (6 bases). CDR3 length equals 13 residues. The V and J ends lost 7 bases and 10 bases respectively, with 20 bases between them. The germline CDR1 and CDR2 sequences are SQVTM and ANQGSEA.